Below, 3 T cell receptor beta chains from the same sample are listed, as sequenced in a study of T-cell reconstitution after alpha-beta-depleted transplantation in children (dated by TCRdb to the mid-2010s). In light of the paper, this sample's treatment or condition label describes: allogeneic hematopoietic cell transplantation with graft depleted of TCRalphabeta T cells and CD19 B cells. The method behind the library was PCR. The sequencer was an Illumina HiSeq 2500. To normalize quantification of the TCRbeta repertoire, the TCR libraries were built with molecular barcoding that relied on unique molecular identifiers. TCRdb trimmed public reads at Q25 via fastp, called clones via MiXCR and kept in-frame beta chains. Duplicate CDR3 protein sequences are folded into a single record with the most common DNA and genes. This sample has 200,000 to 250,000 distinct CDR3 sequences in its table, and 8.2% of those were observed once. The ten largest clones capture 5% to 7% of the sample.

This specimen was PBMCs, mostly from graft donor cells, taken 180 days after TCRalphabeta/CD19-depleted stem cell transplant. The receptors shown here come from a male patient under 18 who had a stem cell transplant for acute lymphoblastic leukemia, so the T cells may come from the graft donor.

This clonotype was detected ten times or more. V and J are TRBV5-1 and TRBJ1-6; D is uncertain. The CDR3 spans 15 residues. Germline V gene sequence: CDR1 SGHRS, CDR2 YFSETQ. V was clipped by 0 bases and J by 5 bases, with 9 bases between them. As DNA, the CDR3 is TGCGCCAGCAGCTTGGGAGAACGCGATAATTCACCCCTCCACTTT. Translation: CASSLGERDNSPLHF.

This clonotype has a count of ten or more. The chain links TRBV9 to TRBJ2-2; D unclear. With 2 bases removed from V and 1 base from J, the gap between germline ends came to 9 bases. Germline lookup yields CDR1 SGDLS and CDR2 YYNGEE. This CDR3 spans 15 amino acids. The CDR3 protein is CASSVFLENTGELFF. Written as DNA, the CDR3 is TGTGCCAGCAGCGTGTTCCTGGAGAACACCGGGGAGCTGTTTTTT.

This clonotype came up many times. V and J are TRBV6-2 or TRBV6-3 and TRBJ2-1; 8 nucleotides align to TRBD1. CDR3 length equals 16 residues. V trimming: 7 bases; J trimming: 2 bases; junction bases outside the gene matches: 10. The V gene's germline CDR1 is MNHEY and CDR2 SVGEGT. The CDR3 region has the DNA TGTGCCAGCACTCCAGGGGGCAGGGTCCCCTACAATGAGCAGTTCTTC. Its protein product is CASTPGGRVPYNEQFF.